The T cell receptor beta chain under discussion was sequenced for a study of human T cells and chemical hapten exposure. Study details: Small volume differences among pooled libraries mainly caused per-sample TCR yield variation.

The germline V gene has CDR1 SGHVS and CDR2 FQNEAQ. CDR3 length: 13 amino acids. The ends were cut back, 5 bases at V and 11 bases at J, with 18 bases in the middle. Study-wide points: No change in TCRs above 1 in 1000 frequency was produced by DPC sensitization.

Using its own MiXCR run on the RACE reads, TCRdb lists one record per CDR3 protein. The profile shows about 45,000 distinct CDR3 sequences, roughly 4% of them singletons. Time point specified: healthy volunteer bleed at 2 weeks. Unfractionated whole blood served as the source for total RNA extraction. The table lists this clonotype with many counts. Its target is not known. The TCR was taken from a female donor in good health. Some clones in this sample may be carry-over from other donors' samples. Sequencing was done on a sample of whole blood. The rearrangement joins TRBV7-8 to TRBJ1-1; a weak D match, TRBD1 (6 bases). CDR3 DNA sequence: TGTGCCAGCAGCCCGCGAACAGGGAAATGGGCTTTCTTT. It encodes CASSPRTGKWAFF.